Below are 25 T cell receptor beta chains sequenced from a single sample in a study of blood T cell repertoires in COVID-19. The method was immunoSEQ multiplex PCR; TCRdb's version includes in-frame clones alone and lacks a portion of them. This sample has about 23,000 clones; roughly 89% occur once, and the top ten carry 6.3%. The sequencing input was peripheral blood. Receptors originate from a woman at least 80 years old with active COVID-19.

V gene TRBV3-1 (or the pseudogene TRBV3-2) combines with J gene TRBJ1-6; no clear D. Deletions cut 3 bases from V and 9 bases from J, with 9 bases between. CDR3 length: 13 amino acids. The germline V gene has CDR1 LGHDT and CDR2 YNNKEL (reference sequence). DNA of the CDR3: TGTGCCAGCAGCCATCGGGAAGTTTCACCCCTCCACTTT. It is translated as CASSHREVSPLHF.

The chain carries TRBV12-3 or TRBV12-4 and TRBJ2-1; D uncertain. The CDR3 runs 11 residues. Trimming pared 3 bases from V and 7 bases from J, leaving 4 bases between. DNA of the CDR3: TGTGCCAGCAGTTTCGTAAATGAGCAGTTCTTC. Amino acid sequence: CASSFVNEQFF.

This chain links TRBV6-5 with TRBJ2-1, with 11 nucleotides matching TRBD1. Germline V gene lookup returns CDR1 MNHEY and CDR2 SVGAGI. V lost 6 bases, J lost 5 bases, and 6 bases stayed unmatched. CDR3 length: 15 amino acids. CDR3 coding DNA: TGTGCCAGCAGCGCCGGGACAGGGGGAGACAATGAGCAGTTCTTC. Translated: CASSAGTGGDNEQFF.

The V call is TRBV5-8, the J call TRBJ2-7, with a weak D call TRBD1 (6 bases). The V end lost 3 bases, the J end lost 7 bases, and 14 bases lay between the germline ends. The V gene's germline CDR1 is SGHTS and CDR2 YDEGEE. The length of the CDR3 is 13 residues. In nucleotides, the CDR3 is TGTGCCAGCAGCTCCGGGACACCCTTTGAGCAGTACTTC. Translating gives CASSSGTPFEQYF.

V and J are TRBV7-2 and TRBJ2-3; D is unclear. This CDR3 is built from 11 residues. Trimming took 6 bases from V and 4 from J, leaving 5 bases between them. The V gene's germline CDR1 is SGHTA and CDR2 FQGNSA. CDR3 region: CASRLADTQYF. CDR3 nucleotides: TGTGCCAGCAGACTGGCAGATACGCAGTATTTT.

The chain links TRBV9 to TRBJ2-4; weak D call: TRBD2 (6 bases). Germline CDR1 is SGDLS and CDR2 is YYNGEE. The CDR3 length is 16 residues. The V end lost 0 bases, the J end lost 5 bases, and 15 bases lay between the germline ends. The CDR3 is CASSVDAGSFENIQYF. In DNA form, the CDR3 reads TGTGCCAGCAGCGTAGACGCGGGGAGCTTCGAAAACATTCAGTACTTC.

The chain is built from TRBV7-8 and TRBJ2-3, with TRBD1 as a possible D gene (5 bases). Trimming left V 2 bases short and J 5 bases short, with 14 bases between. CDR1 SGHVS and CDR2 FQNEAQ come from the germline V gene. The CDR3 totals 15 residues. The CDR3 nucleotides read TGTGCCAGCAGCTTACGGCAGGGTAACGGAGATACGCAGTATTTT. Amino acid sequence: CASSLRQGNGDTQYF.

J is TRBJ1-6 and V is TRBV21-1. TRBV21-1 is classified as a pseudogene. The CDR3 is 14 residues long. The CDR3 loop is CASSKEGRNSPLHF. The CDR3 coding sequence is TGTGCCAGCAGCAAAGAGGGGAGGAATTCACCCCTCCACTTT.

V gene TRBV5-1 combines with J gene TRBJ1-1; TRBD1 matches 7 bases. The CDR3 runs 12 residues. CDR1 is SGHRS and CDR2 is YFSETQ in the germline V gene. V lost 4 bases, J lost 7 bases, and 4 bases stayed unmatched. In DNA form, the CDR3 reads TGCGCCAGCAGCGCGGACAGGAGTGAAGCTTTCTTT. Translation gives CASSADRSEAFF.

The chain is built from TRBV3-1 (or the pseudogene TRBV3-2) and TRBJ2-6; perhaps TRBD1 as D (5 bases). Germline loops: CDR1 LGHDT, CDR2 YNNKEL (reference sequence). CDR3 length: 18 amino acids. V lost 4 bases to trimming and J lost 0 bases, with 16 bases between them. CDR3 in DNA: TGTGCCAGCAGCCCATTTCAGGGAACCAGCTCTGGGGCCAACGTCCTGACTTTC. Translating it yields CASSPFQGTSSGANVLTF.

This clone was observed once. The chain employs TRBV4-1 and TRBJ2-3; TRBD2 matches 9 bases. Per the germline V gene, CDR1 is MGHRA and CDR2 is YSYEKL. With 2 bases clipped from V and 1 base from J, the junction kept 7 bases outside the gene matches. There are 17 residues in the CDR3. The CDR3 spells CASSQFSGGGGTDTQYF. DNA of the CDR3: TGCGCCAGCAGCCAATTTAGCGGGGGAGGGGGCACAGATACGCAGTATTTT.

The V call is TRBV18, the J call TRBJ2-1; TRBD2 is a possible D gene (6 bases). In germline, CDR1 is KGHSH, CDR2 LQKENI. The CDR3 runs to 16 residues. The ends were cut back, 2 bases at V and 0 bases at J, with 11 bases in the middle. The CDR3 sequence: CASSPKLATSYNEQFF. CDR3 sequence (DNA): TGTGCCAGCTCACCAAAACTAGCTACCTCCTACAATGAGCAGTTCTTC.

The J gene is TRBJ2-7, the V gene TRBV3-1 (or the pseudogene TRBV3-2), with 8 bases that match TRBD2. Per the germline V gene, CDR1 is LGHDT and CDR2 is YNNKEL (reference sequence). This CDR3 spans 18 amino acids. V shed 3 bases, J shed 3 bases, and the junction held 16 bases outside the gene matches. DNA for the CDR3: TGTGCCAGCAGCCAGGGTGCGAGCGGGGGAATAACACACTACGAGCAGTACTTC. Its translation: CASSQGASGGITHYEQYF.

The J gene is TRBJ2-4, the V gene TRBV9; D uncertain. From germline, CDR1 is SGDLS and CDR2 YYNGEE. The CDR3 extends over 16 amino acids. V lost 0 bases and J lost 6, with 16 bases in between. CDR3 region: CASSVASWSSGNIQYF. DNA for the CDR3: TGTGCCAGCAGCGTAGCGAGTTGGTCAAGTGGAAACATTCAGTACTTC.

V usage is TRBV7-9 and J usage is TRBJ2-3; tentatively, D is TRBD1 (6 bases). With 7 bases removed from V and 2 bases from J, the gap between germline ends came to 13 bases. The CDR3 spans 14 residues. Germline CDR1 SEHNR, CDR2 FQNEAQ (reference sequence). CDR3 protein: CASISQGNTDTQYF. The CDR3 nucleotides are TGTGCCAGCATCTCCCAGGGGAACACAGATACGCAGTATTTT. The full variable domain, in which reference TRBV7-9 and TRBJ2-3 provide the parts outside the CDR3, is DTGVSQNPRHKITKRGQNVTFRCDPISEHNRLYWYRQTLGQGPEFLTYFQNEAQLEKSRLLSDRFSAERPKGSFSTLEIQRTEQGDSAMYLCASISQGNTDTQYFGPGTRLTVL.

This clone occurred a few times. This chain uses TRBV5-1 with TRBJ2-7, with TRBD1 matching 9 bases. The CDR3 sequence is 14 residues long. Germline CDR1 and CDR2: SGHRS and YFSETQ. The V segment lost 3 bases and the J segment 5 bases; nucleotides outside the gene matches: 6. The CDR3 bases are TGCGCCAGCAGCTCGGGACAGGGAGGCCACGAGCAGTACTTC. The encoded protein is CASSSGQGGHEQYF.

This chain joins TRBV5-4 and TRBJ2-1, with TRBD2 identical over 8 bases. With V trimmed by 4 bases and J by 4 bases, 16 bases remained unmatched. The CDR3 covers 18 residues. The germline gives CDR1 SGHNT, CDR2 YYREEE (reference sequence). CDR3 sequence reads: CASSPGGFVSGAYNEQFF. In DNA, the CDR3 is TGTGCCAGCAGCCCGGGTGGGTTTGTTAGCGGGGCTTACAATGAGCAGTTCTTC.

This chain links TRBV11-2 with TRBJ1-3, with 9 bases lining up with TRBD1. Trimming cost V 2 bases and J 3 bases; bases outside gene matches: 14. Germline CDR1 is SGHAT and CDR2 is FQNNGV. The CDR3 runs to 19 residues. CDR3 protein: CASSLFSTSTGGGGNTIYF. The CDR3 DNA follows: TGTGCCAGCAGCTTATTCTCCACTTCTACAGGGGGCGGTGGAAACACCATATATTTT.

The gene calls are TRBV5-1 and TRBJ2-3; 9 positions agree with TRBD1. J lost 0 bases, V lost 3 bases, and 5 bases had no gene match. From germline, CDR1 is SGHRS and CDR2 YFSETQ. The CDR3 has 16 residues. The CDR3 is CASSSTGGKSTDTQYF. The CDR3 DNA follows: TGCGCCAGCAGCTCAACAGGGGGCAAAAGCACAGATACGCAGTATTTT. Full variable domain (outside the CDR3, taken from reference TRBV5-1 and TRBJ2-3): KAGVTQTPRYLIKTRGQQVTLSCSPISGHRSVSWYQQTPGQGLQFLFEYFSETQRNKGNFPGRFSGRQFSNSRSEMNVSTLELGDSALYLCASSSTGGKSTDTQYFGPGTRLTVL.

This clone was observed a single time. The chain is built from TRBV30 and TRBJ1-6; 10 bases align to TRBD1. The junction had 4 bases not matched to a gene; V was cut back by 0 bases and J by 8 bases. CDR1 and CDR2 (germline): GTSNPN, SVGIG (reference sequence). CDR3 length equals 15 residues. The CDR3 coding sequence is TGTGCCTGGAGTGTAAAAGGACAGGGGGATTCACCCCTCCACTTT. As protein: CAWSVKGQGDSPLHF.

This chain uses TRBV3-1 (or the pseudogene TRBV3-2) with TRBJ2-3; unclear D gene. V was cut by 6 bases and J by 4 bases, with 8 bases left in between. The CDR3 covers 12 residues. Germline V gene lookup returns CDR1 LGHDT and CDR2 YNNKEL (reference sequence). This CDR3 reads CASSHSADTQYF. The DNA of the CDR3 is TGTGCCAGCAGTCACAGTGCAGATACGCAGTATTTT.

J is TRBJ2-5 and V is TRBV5-8; 7 bases agree with TRBD2. The CDR3 covers 14 residues. V lost 3 bases, J lost 2 bases, and 4 bases stayed unmatched. Germline V gene sequence: CDR1 SGHTS, CDR2 YDEGEE. CDR3 sequence: CASSSPGGQETQYF. DNA of the CDR3: TGTGCCAGCAGCTCTCCCGGGGGGCAAGAGACCCAGTACTTC.

The chain couples TRBV30 to TRBJ1-2; TRBD1 matches at 10 bases. Germline V gene sequence: CDR1 GTSNPN, CDR2 SVGIG (reference sequence). V was clipped by 1 base and J by 4 bases; unmatched bases: 6. The CDR3 consists of 15 residues. DNA for the CDR3: TGTGCCTGGAGTGCAGGGACAGGGGTTGGCTATGGCTACACCTTC. Amino acids: CAWSAGTGVGYGYTF.

J is TRBJ2-3 and V is TRBV9, with 9 nucleotides matching TRBD2. This CDR3 has 15 residues. The trim removed 4 bases at V and 3 bases at J, leaving 6 bases unmatched. CDR1 and CDR2 from the germline V gene are SGDLS and YYNGEE. The CDR3 region has the DNA TGTGCCAGCAGCCTAGCGGGGTCCGGTACAGATACGCAGTATTTT. This translates into CASSLAGSGTDTQYF.

The chain is built from TRBV10-3 and TRBJ1-1; D remains unclear. Trimming took off 6 bases at V and 3 bases at J, with 8 bases between the two ends. This CDR3 spans 12 amino acids. Looked up from germline, CDR1 is ENHRY and CDR2 is SYGVKD. CDR3 coding DNA: TGTGCCATCAGCAGCCGGGACACTGAAGCTTTCTTT. Amino acids: CAISSRDTEAFF.